This TCR beta chain was retrieved from a study of vaccination and CD4 T cells after COVID-19. Background on the study: Convalescent patients had positive nasal swab PCR results for SARS-CoV-2. Disease was mild in 8 to 10 and severe in one. Points from the study as a whole: It was observed that, in convalescent patients, a median approximately 86% of reactive clones arose only post-vaccination.

With respect to this clonotype: Its cognate antigen is unknown.

The treatment denotes: approximately 9-day PBMC culture with coronavirus spike peptide pools or control peptides (ViraFEST assay). CD4+ T cells that had been cultured provided DNA sequenced with the Oncomine TCR Beta short-read assay. It was cultured CD4+ T cells from which genomic DNA was extracted. MiXCR, applied by TCRdb to the PCR reads, yields one record per CDR3 protein. Among some 16,000 distinct CDR3 sequences listed, approximately 50% were seen once. Sequences were derived from cultured CD4+ T cells from blood, sampled after SARS-CoV-2 vaccination. The receptor was derived from a human donor with COVID-19.

In DNA, the CDR3 is TGCGCCAGCAGCTCCAAAACAGGTGCTGGGGCCAACGTCCTGACTTTC. This gives the protein CASSSKTGAGANVLTF. The chain uses TRBV5-1 and TRBJ2-6; D is possibly TRBD1 (5 bases). The germline V and J ends were trimmed by 3 bases and 2 bases, with 12 bases remaining between them. CDR3 length: 16 amino acids. Germline CDR1 SGHRS, CDR2 YFSETQ.